This T cell receptor (beta chain) was sequenced during a study of T cell repertoires in cytomegalovirus infection. Overall study results and limits: HLA-C-restricted, CMV-specific TCR beta clonotypes were dominant ex vivo. The cumulative frequency of public TCR beta families identified carriers of CMV plus the relevant HLA.

From the reads, TCRdb called clonotypes with MiXCR, one entry per CDR3 protein. The table has roughly 860,000 distinct CDR3 sequences, around a third seen once; the top ten hold 9.5% to 15%. Regarding this clonotype: Its specificity is unknown.

This specimen consisted of cultured CD8+ T cells from PBMCs, obtained from culture after CMV antigen stimulation. The receptor was isolated from a human donor in good health (CMV status not recorded). Some clones in this sample may be carry-over from other donors' samples.

The CDR3 nucleotides are TGTGCCAGCATACACAATGGAGTGCCTGGCACAGATACGCAGTATTTT. Its translation: CASIHNGVPGTDTQYF. The rearrangement joins TRBV6-1 to TRBJ2-3; D uncertain. The CDR3 runs 16 residues. In germline, CDR1 is MNHNS, CDR2 SASEGT. Trimming removed 7 bases from V and 1 base from J, with 18 bases in between.